This TCR beta chain was identified in a study of CD8 T cells in ankylosing spondylitis. The study's findings and limits: Seemingly distinctive of ankylosing spondylitis blood was a TCR beta motif formed by eight highly homologous variants. Clones linked with disease were CD8+ and fairly uncommon in the peripheral blood.

TCRdb analysed the 5' RACE reads with MiXCR anew, one entry per CDR3 protein. The profile covers just under 550,000 distinct CDR3 sequences, with roughly 13% appearing a single time and 6.8% taken by the ten largest. The ends lost 0 bases at V and 8 bases at J; junction bases unmatched: 17. Germline CDR1 is LGHNA and CDR2 is YNFKEQ. The CDR3 is made up of 18 amino acids. This clonotype turned up a few times. Its target is not known. The sample consisted of blood, either unsorted or a sorted T cell fraction (not recorded which). V gene TRBV4-2 combines with J gene TRBJ2-3; the match to TRBD2 covers 7 bases. This TCR derives from a male donor with ankylosing spondylitis. This CDR3 is CASSQDPHRDYRGSTQYF. In DNA form, the CDR3 reads TGTGCCAGCAGCCAAGATCCCCACCGGGACTACCGCGGTAGTACGCAGTATTTT.